This TCR beta chain is drawn from a study of radiotherapy plus CTLA-4 blockade in lung cancer. The study, taken as a whole, reports: In blood, TCR clones derived from the tumor expanded after radiotherapy plus ipilimumab.

Chemo-refractory metastatic non-small-cell lung cancer patients underwent focal radiation alongside CTLA-4 blockade with ipilimumab. The repertoire was sequenced with immunoSEQ multiplex PCR; TCRdb's copy has only in-frame clones and lacks some. The sample records approximately 98,000 clones, 82% being singletons. The CDR3 contains 18 residues. V lost 6 bases to trimming and J lost 0 bases, with 22 bases between them. From germline, CDR1 is LNHDA and CDR2 SQIVND (reference sequence). Worth noting for this clone: The target antigen is unknown.

This specimen was peripheral blood, taken from a patient treated with radiotherapy plus ipilimumab. The TCR sequence derives from a human donor with non-small cell lung cancer who had a partial response to radiotherapy plus ipilimumab. The chain employs TRBV19 and TRBJ2-3; perhaps TRBD1 as D (7 bases). The CDR3 loop reads CASRGGWRDRGSTDTQYF. CDR3 nucleotides: TGTGCCAGTAGAGGGGGCTGGCGCGACCGGGGGAGCACAGATACGCAGTATTTT.